Presented here are 9 T cell receptor beta chains from one specimen sequenced in a study of T-cell memory formation after mild COVID-19. MiXCR was run by TCRdb on the 5' RACE reads, yielding one entry per CDR3 protein. The table lists more than 150,000 distinct CDR3 sequences, around 20% of them singletons, with 3% to 4.5% in the top ten. Sequenced: PBMCs or a T cell subset sorted from them (not recorded which). The receptors were sampled from a man between 18 and 29 years old who had mild COVID-19 (a few samples of this study predate the infection). Cell type and time point are not known.

This chain uses TRBV27 with TRBJ2-4; no firm D call. V was trimmed by 6 bases and J by 0 bases, leaving 6 bases between them. The CDR3 consists of 13 residues. Germline CDR1 MNHEY, CDR2 SMNVEV (reference sequence). The CDR3 loop is CASRNLAKNIQYF. The CDR3 DNA follows: TGTGCCAGCAGGAATTTAGCCAAAAACATTCAGTACTTC.

This clonotype appeared a few times. The chain joins TRBV28 to TRBJ1-2, with TRBD1 matching 10 bases. V shed 2 bases and J 4 bases; nucleotides not matched to a gene: 7. Germline V gives CDR1 MDHEN, CDR2 SYDVKM. The CDR3 sequence is 16 residues long. For the CDR3, the DNA is TGTGCCAGCAGTTTACCGCAGACAGGGGGCCCCTATGGCTACACCTTC. It yields the protein CASSLPQTGGPYGYTF.

This clonotype was detected only a few times. A read error may account for a junction end that differs from germline. The rearrangement uses TRBV24-1 and TRBJ2-1, with D possibly matching TRBD1 (6 bases). Germline V gives CDR1 KGHDR, CDR2 SFDVKD. CDR3 length equals 9 residues. In nucleotides, the CDR3 is TGTGCCACCAGTGGTTACAGGGTCTTC. This translates into CATSGYRVF.

V gene TRBV5-6 combines with J gene TRBJ2-2; D call uncertain. CDR1 SGHDT and CDR2 YYEEEE come from the germline V gene. The CDR3 sequence is 11 residues long. Between the trimmed V and J ends, which lost 5 bases and 7 bases, there was a span of 6 bases. This CDR3 is CASSLYGELFF. The CDR3 bases are TGTGCCAGCAGTCTTTACGGGGAGCTGTTTTTT. Drawing the rest from reference TRBV5-6 and TRBJ2-2, the complete variable domain is DAGVTQSPTHLIKTRGQQVTLRCSPKSGHDTVSWYQQALGQGPQFIFQYYEEEERQRGNFPDRFSGHQFPNYSSELNVNALLLGDSALYLCASSLYGELFFGEGSRLTVL.

In its sample, this clonotype was seen a few times. V gene TRBV7-2 combines with J gene TRBJ2-5; TRBD2 matches at 7 bases. Trimming at V came to 3 bases and at J to 4 bases, leaving 5 bases not matched to a gene. Looked up from germline, CDR1 is SGHTA and CDR2 is FQGNSA. This CDR3 region has 14 residues. The CDR3 sequence: CASSFSWGGETQYF. CDR3 nucleotide sequence: TGTGCCAGCAGCTTCAGTTGGGGGGGAGAGACCCAGTACTTC.

The chain couples TRBV10-3 to TRBJ2-1, with D possibly being TRBD1 or TRBD2 (5 bases each). Germline V gives CDR1 ENHRY, CDR2 SYGVKD. The CDR3 spans 15 residues. V gave up 10 bases and J gave up 7 bases, with 23 bases separating them. CDR3 residues: CATGTQGIIRNEQFF. The CDR3 nucleotides read TGTGCCACAGGGACGCAGGGAATTATTAGGAATGAGCAGTTCTTC.

This clonotype was counted many times. The chain is built from TRBV5-6 and TRBJ2-7; the D is unclear. V lost 2 bases to trimming and J lost 3 bases, with 21 bases between them. The CDR3 has 17 amino acids. Germline V gene sequence: CDR1 SGHDT, CDR2 YYEEEE. The DNA for the CDR3 is TGTGCCAGCAGCTTTTTTACGTTGACACCGATGGGCTACGAGCAGTACGTC. The encoded protein is CASSFFTLTPMGYEQYV.

This clonotype has more than one count but fewer than ten. This chain links TRBV3-1 with TRBJ2-4; 8 nucleotides agree with TRBD2. The CDR3 runs to 17 residues. V dropped 1 base and J dropped 8; count of bases not matched to a gene: 13. Germline V gene data show CDR1 as LGHDT and CDR2 as YNNKEL (reference sequence). The CDR3 sequence: CASSQGAFGGALDIQYF. For the CDR3, the DNA is TGTGCCAGCAGCCAAGGGGCGTTCGGGGGGGCCTTGGACATTCAGTACTTC.

This clonotype has a handful of counts. The J gene is TRBJ1-5, the V gene TRBV10-3; the D gene is possibly TRBD1 (5 bases). Germline CDR1 reads ENHRY; CDR2 reads SYGVKD. The CDR3 extends over 13 amino acids. Trimming took 6 bases from V and 1 from J, leaving 7 bases between them. CDR3 coding DNA: TGTGCCATCAGGGGGGTAAGCAATCAGCCCCAGCATTTT. Translated: CAIRGVSNQPQHF.